These T cell receptor beta chains were read from a single sample in a study of blood T cell repertoires in COVID-19. Assay: immunoSEQ multiplex PCR; the TCRdb copy retains only in-frame clones and omits some. Altogether over 250,000 clones are present, approximately 85% being singletons, with the ten largest covering about 10%. The sequenced sample consisted of peripheral blood. These receptors came from a woman between 65 and 79 years old with acute or convalescent COVID-19. CDR3s include the opening cysteine and the closing phenylalanine or tryptophan. A D gene is named only where the DNA matches it firmly. For some rows the clone size is stated as once, few or many, or as a class when expanded; others skip it.

d_call,j_call,clone_size,v_call,cdr3_nt,cdr3_aa
TRBD2,TRBJ2-1,-,TRBV20-1,TGCAGTGCTAGTAGAGTTAGCGGGGGGGGCTGGGAGCAGTTCTTC,CSASRVSGGGWEQFF
-,TRBJ1-6,-,TRBV5-6,TGTGCCAGCAGCTTGGTTCGCGGCAGGGCGTATTCACCCCTCCACTTT,CASSLVRGRAYSPLHF
-,TRBJ2-5,once,TRBV5-1,TGCGCCAGCAGCTGGGTGCGAGGACAGCTCAAAGGAGAGACCCAGTACTTC,CASSWVRGQLKGETQYF
TRBD2,TRBJ2-3,-,TRBV10-3,TGTGCCATCAGTCAGACTAGCGGGGGCACAGATACGCAGTATTTT,CAISQTSGGTDTQYF
TRBD1,TRBJ1-2,-,TRBV7-2,TGTGCCAGCAGTCCACAGGGGGCTAACTATGGCTACACCTTC,CASSPQGANYGYTF
TRBD1,TRBJ1-6,-,TRBV15,TGTGCCACCAGCAGCCTACCACAGGGGGTAAAATCACCCCTCCACTTT,CATSSLPQGVKSPLHF
-,TRBJ1-1,-,TRBV5-5,TGTGCCAGCACCTTTTTCGGGGGTACTGAAGCTTTCTTT,CASTFFGGTEAFF
TRBD1,TRBJ1-1,few,TRBV5-6,TGTGCCAGCAGCTTGGTGGGGACAGGGGTAAGGACTGAAGCTTTCTTT,CASSLVGTGVRTEAFF
-,TRBJ1-2,-,TRBV12-3/TRBV12-4,TGTGCCAGCAGTTTAGTAGGAGGGCCGGGCTACACCTTC,CASSLVGGPGYTF
-,TRBJ1-5,-,TRBV30,TGTGCCTGGAGTGTACCGGGTAGTGGGAGCAATCAGCCCCAGCATTTT,CAWSVPGSGSNQPQHF
TRBD2,TRBJ2-1,few,TRBV7-2,TGTGCCAGCAGCTATCGACTAGCGGGGTCCCATGAGCAGTTCTTC,CASSYRLAGSHEQFF
TRBD1,TRBJ1-5,-,TRBV18,TGTGCCAGCTCTCAACAGGGGCATAGCAATCAGCCCCAGCATTTT,CASSQQGHSNQPQHF
-,TRBJ1-3,-,TRBV3-1/TRBV3-2,TGTGCCAGCAGCCCATATGGGGCCGGTGGAAACACCATATATTTT,CASSPYGAGGNTIYF
-,TRBJ1-4,few,TRBV4-1,TGCGCCAGCAGCCAAGAGGCGGCTAAAGTCAATGAAAAACTGTTTTTT,CASSQEAAKVNEKLFF
-,TRBJ2-1,-,TRBV19,TGTGCCAGTAGTACTGGGGCGAGCTCCTACAATGAGCAGTTCTTC,CASSTGASSYNEQFF
-,TRBJ1-1,-,TRBV11-2,TGTGCCAGCAGCTACCAGGGGAGGGGGACTGAAGCTTTCTTT,CASSYQGRGTEAFF
TRBD1,TRBJ1-2,-,TRBV7-9,TGTGCCAGCAGCCCAACGACAGGGTCGGGGATGGTTTTC,CASSPTTGSGMVF
TRBD2,TRBJ2-3,-,TRBV6-6,TGTGCCAGCAGTCTAGTTAGCGGGGGCCCTAAAGATACGCAGTATTTT,CASSLVSGGPKDTQYF
TRBD1,TRBJ1-2,-,TRBV5-4,TGTGCCAGCAGCTTTATGACAGGGATATCAAGGGGCTACACCTTC,CASSFMTGISRGYTF
-,TRBJ1-2,once,TRBV5-4,TGTGCCAGCAGGACCGGGACGGGGGTTTTTGGCTACACCTTC,CASRTGTGVFGYTF
-,TRBJ2-7,once,TRBV30,TGTGCCTGGAGTGGTAACTACGAGCAGTACTTC,CAWSGNYEQYF
-,TRBJ2-2,-,TRBV7-9,TGTGCCAGCAGCTTGGAGGCCGGGGAGCTGTTTTTT,CASSLEAGELFF